This entry is about one T cell receptor (beta chain). The data stem from a study of CD8 T cells in Susac syndrome. Trimming cost V 3 bases and J 2 bases, with 2 bases left between them. This CDR3 region has 13 residues. Germline V lookup: CDR1 SNHLY, CDR2 FYNNEI. RNA, at about 0.45 to 1 ug, was reverse transcribed with random hexamers. TCRdb passed the immunoSEQ multiplex PCR reads through MiXCR, listing each CDR3 protein once. The sample consists of about 160,000 distinct CDR3 sequences, about 92% of them appearing once. The sequenced material came from CD4+ T cells from PBMCs. The chain combines TRBV2 with TRBJ2-6; no clear D gene. This clonotype was sampled from a human donor in good health. The DNA for the CDR3 is TGTGCCAGCAGTGAGGCTGGGGCCAACGTCCTGACTTTC. Protein: CASSEAGANVLTF.